Here is one T cell receptor (beta chain) with its context. This record comes from a study of beta chain features in type 1 diabetes. The CDR3 extends over 15 amino acids. The V end lost 0 bases, the J end lost 13 bases, and 20 bases lay between the germline ends. Germline V gene lookup returns CDR1 SGHDT and CDR2 YYEEEE. A CD45RO/CCR7/CD25/CD127/CD95/CD27 panel sorted naive, central memory, regulatory and stem cell-like memory CD4+ cells. The sequenced template was cDNA made from the entire isolated RNA. Method: immunoSEQ multiplex PCR; TCRdb's copy keeps in-frame clones and lacks some. The table records around 280,000 clones, 7.5% to 9.5% of them present only once.

This clonotype originated in a woman aged 18-30 years in good health. The V and J genes are TRBV5-6 and TRBJ2-1; D possibly corresponds to TRBD2 (5 bases). Sequenced sample: central memory CD4+ T cells from blood. CDR3 residues: CASSLGNPRGTVQFF. CDR3 coding DNA: TGTGCCAGCAGCTTGGGAAACCCACGGGGTACAGTTCAGTTCTTC.